A single T cell receptor beta chain is shown here with its context. The antigen is unknown. The sample is drawn from a study of cytomegalovirus exposure and HLA in healthy donors. Germline CDR1 reads SNHLY; CDR2 reads FYNNEI. The CDR3 runs 15 residues. The J segment lost 6 bases and the V segment lost 5 bases, leaving 12 bases of the junction unmatched. Clones were read by immunoSEQ multiplex PCR, and TCRdb kept only the in-frame ones, dropping some. The sample has under 75,000 clones, roughly 94% seen once. Study conclusions and caveats: Specific recognition of CMV antigens was confirmed in vitro for a few chains (all CMV-associated). Per published reports, the classifier diagnosed cytomegalovirus status with high specificity and sensitivity.

V gene TRBV2 combines with J gene TRBJ2-7; TRBD1 matches at 8 bases. The source of this sequence is a woman aged 18-30 years in good health and CMV-seropositive. The specimen sequenced was PBMCs. This chain's CDR3 is CASSNPGQGRGEQYF. DNA for the CDR3: TGTGCCAGCAGTAACCCTGGACAGGGTAGGGGCGAGCAGTACTTC.